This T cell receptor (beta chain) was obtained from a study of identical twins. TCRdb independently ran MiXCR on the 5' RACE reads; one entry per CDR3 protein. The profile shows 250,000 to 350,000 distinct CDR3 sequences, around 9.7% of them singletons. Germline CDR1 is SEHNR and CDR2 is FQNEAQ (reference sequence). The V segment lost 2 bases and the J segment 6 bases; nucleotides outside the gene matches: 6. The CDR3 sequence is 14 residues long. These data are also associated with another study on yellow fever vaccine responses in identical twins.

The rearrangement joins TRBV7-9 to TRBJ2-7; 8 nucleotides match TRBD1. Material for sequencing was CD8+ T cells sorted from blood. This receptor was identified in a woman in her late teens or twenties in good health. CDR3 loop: CASSLTLGTGEQYF. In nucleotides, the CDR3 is TGTGCCAGCAGCTTAACCCTCGGGACAGGCGAGCAGTACTTC.